This is a list of T cell receptor beta chains from one sample in a study of shared clonotypes between healthy human individuals. The protocol was immunoSEQ multiplex PCR, while the TCRdb copy is restricted to in-frame clones and leaves out a portion. Among about 1.5 million clones listed, 95% to 99% were seen once. Material: naive CD4+ T cells sorted from blood. Receptors originate from a young man in good health. Each CDR3 is given with its conserved first and last residue. The order of the fields is V gene, J gene, clone size, D gene, CDR3 protein, CDR3 DNA. A D gene is named only where the DNA matches it firmly. Clone size is not always given. Where it is, it says once, few, many or a class for expanded clones.

TRBV11-2	TRBJ2-1	-	TRBD2	CASSLEMRLAGGNEQFF	TGTGCCAGCAGCTTAGAGATGAGGCTAGCGGGAGGCAATGAGCAGTTCTTC
TRBV6-5	TRBJ2-1	-	-	CASSYYGLGNEQFF	TGTGCCAGCAGTTACTACGGGTTGGGAAATGAGCAGTTCTTC
TRBV19	TRBJ2-3	-	-	CASSMGILTDTQYF	TGTGCCAGTAGTATGGGGATACTCACAGATACGCAGTATTTT
TRBV10-1	TRBJ2-2	-	TRBD2	CASSVQRERTGELFF	TGCGCCAGCAGTGTGCAGCGGGAGCGCACCGGGGAGCTGTTTTTT
TRBV28	TRBJ2-7	-	TRBD1	CASNSVGQGGEQYF	TGTGCCAGTAATTCCGTCGGACAGGGAGGCGAGCAGTACTTC
TRBV28	TRBJ2-7	-	-	CASSLPGLQGRHEQYF	TGTGCCAGCAGCTTACCGGGACTTCAGGGGAGACACGAGCAGTACTTC
TRBV9	TRBJ2-3	-	TRBD2	CASSVDLAGGITDTQYF	TGTGCCAGCAGCGTAGATCTAGCGGGAGGGATCACAGATACGCAGTATTTT
TRBV15	TRBJ2-1	-	-	CATSRPSFRGGEQFF	TGTGCCACCAGCAGACCTTCGTTTCGGGGAGGCGAGCAGTTCTTC
TRBV7-6	TRBJ2-3	once	-	CASSLDEADTQYF	TGTGCCAGCAGCTTAGATGAAGCGGATACGCAGTATTTT
TRBV6-4	TRBJ2-3	once	TRBD1	CASSDIGTASTDTQYF	TGTGCCAGCAGTGACATAGGGACAGCGAGCACAGATACGCAGTATTTT
TRBV7-3	TRBJ2-1	-	TRBD2	CASSLTSGVNEQFF	TGTGCCAGCAGCTTAACTAGCGGGGTCAATGAGCAGTTCTTC
TRBV28	TRBJ2-7	-	TRBD2	CASSFILGLAGHSSYEQYF	TGTGCCAGCAGTTTCATCCTCGGACTAGCGGGACATAGCTCCTACGAGCAGTACTTC